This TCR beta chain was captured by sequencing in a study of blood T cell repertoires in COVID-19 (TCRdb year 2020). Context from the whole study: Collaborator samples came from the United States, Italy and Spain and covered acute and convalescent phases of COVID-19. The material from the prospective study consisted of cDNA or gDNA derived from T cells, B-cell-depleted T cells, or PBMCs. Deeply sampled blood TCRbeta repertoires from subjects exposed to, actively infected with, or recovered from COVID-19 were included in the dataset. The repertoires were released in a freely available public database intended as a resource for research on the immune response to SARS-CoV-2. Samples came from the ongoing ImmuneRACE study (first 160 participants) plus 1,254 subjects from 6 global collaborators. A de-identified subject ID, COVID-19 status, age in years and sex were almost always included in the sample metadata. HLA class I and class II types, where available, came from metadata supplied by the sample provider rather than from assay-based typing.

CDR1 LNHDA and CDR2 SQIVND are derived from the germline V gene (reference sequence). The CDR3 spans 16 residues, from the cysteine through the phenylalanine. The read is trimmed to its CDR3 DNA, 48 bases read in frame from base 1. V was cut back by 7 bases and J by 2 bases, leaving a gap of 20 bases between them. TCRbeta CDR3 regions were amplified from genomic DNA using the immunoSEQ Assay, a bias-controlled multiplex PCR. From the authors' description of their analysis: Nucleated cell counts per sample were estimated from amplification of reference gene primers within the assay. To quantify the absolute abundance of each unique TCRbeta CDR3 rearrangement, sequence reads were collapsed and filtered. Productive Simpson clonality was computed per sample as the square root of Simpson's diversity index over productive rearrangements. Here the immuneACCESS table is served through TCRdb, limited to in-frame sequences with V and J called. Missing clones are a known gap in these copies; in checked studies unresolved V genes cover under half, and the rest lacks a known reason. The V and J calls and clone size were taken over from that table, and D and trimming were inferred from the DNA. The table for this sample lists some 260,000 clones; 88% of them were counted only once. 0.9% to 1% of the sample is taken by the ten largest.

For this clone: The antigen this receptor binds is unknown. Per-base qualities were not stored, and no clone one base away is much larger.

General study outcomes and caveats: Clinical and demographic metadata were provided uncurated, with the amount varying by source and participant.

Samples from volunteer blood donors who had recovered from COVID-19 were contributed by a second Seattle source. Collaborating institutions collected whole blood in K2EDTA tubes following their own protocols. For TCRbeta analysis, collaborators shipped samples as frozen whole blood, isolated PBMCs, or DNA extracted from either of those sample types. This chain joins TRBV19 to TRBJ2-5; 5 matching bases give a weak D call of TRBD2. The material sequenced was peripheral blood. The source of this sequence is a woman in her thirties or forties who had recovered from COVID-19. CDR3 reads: CASTGRGRRRQETQYF. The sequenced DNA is TGTGCCAGTACCGGACGGGGTCGGCGGCGGCAAGAGACCCAGTACTTC.